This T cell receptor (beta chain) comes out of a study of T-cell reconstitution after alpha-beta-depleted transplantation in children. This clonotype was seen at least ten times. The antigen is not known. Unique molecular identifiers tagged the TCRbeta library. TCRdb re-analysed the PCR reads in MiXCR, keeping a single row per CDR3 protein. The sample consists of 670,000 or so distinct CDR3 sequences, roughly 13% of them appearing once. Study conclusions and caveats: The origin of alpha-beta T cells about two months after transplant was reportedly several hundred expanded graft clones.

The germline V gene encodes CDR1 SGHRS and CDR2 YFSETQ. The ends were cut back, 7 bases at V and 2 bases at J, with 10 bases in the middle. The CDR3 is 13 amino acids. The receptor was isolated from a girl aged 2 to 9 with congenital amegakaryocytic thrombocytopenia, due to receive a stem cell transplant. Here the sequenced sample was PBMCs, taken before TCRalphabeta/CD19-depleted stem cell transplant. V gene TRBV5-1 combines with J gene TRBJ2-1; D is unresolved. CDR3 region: CASFTTTYNEQFF. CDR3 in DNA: TGCGCCAGCTTTACTACCACCTACAATGAGCAGTTCTTC.